These 29 T cell receptor beta chains share one sample of origin, sequenced in a study of blood T cell repertoires in COVID-19. The assay was immunoSEQ multiplex PCR, and TCRdb's table has in-frame clones only and misses some. The sample consists of 250,000 or so clones, roughly 86% of them appearing once. The specimen sequenced was peripheral blood. Every receptor here comes from a man older than 75 with acute or convalescent COVID-19.

The CDR3 region is CATSDLTGETQYF. CDR3 DNA: TGTGCCACCAGTGATTTAACCGGGGAGACCCAGTACTTC. The chain couples TRBV24-1 to TRBJ2-5; D call uncertain. The CDR3 is 13 residues long. V shed 1 base and J shed 5 bases, with 7 bases lying between them. Germline values: CDR1 KGHDR, CDR2 SFDVKD.

The J gene is TRBJ2-7, the V gene TRBV12-5; 7 bases align to TRBD1. Germline V gene lookup returns CDR1 LGHNT and CDR2 FRNRAP. The CDR3 runs to 13 residues. With 8 bases clipped from V and 3 bases from J, the junction kept 7 bases outside the gene matches. The CDR3 DNA follows: TGTGCTAGTTCACAGGGGATTAACTACGAGCAGTACTTC. Encoded protein: CASSQGINYEQYF.

Judged by abundance, this clone is medium-sized. The CDR3: CASSVGSDRVGDTQYF. DNA of the CDR3: TGTGCCAGCAGCGTAGGATCAGACAGGGTCGGAGATACGCAGTATTTT. The chain joins TRBV9 to TRBJ2-3; TRBD1 matches at 7 bases. Germline trimming cut 0 bases from V and 5 bases from J; bases unmatched to any gene: 9. The length of the CDR3 is 16 residues. Germline CDR1 SGDLS, CDR2 YYNGEE. The full variable domain, its missing parts supplied by reference TRBV9 and TRBJ2-3, is DSGVTQTPKHLITATGQRVTLRCSPRSGDLSVYWYQQSLDQGLQFLIQYYNGEERAKGNILERFSAQQFPDLHSELNLSSLELGDSALYFCASSVGSDRVGDTQYFGPGTRLTVL.

V is TRBV7-9 and J is TRBJ2-1; D might be TRBD2 (6 bases). Germline V gene data show CDR1 as SEHNR and CDR2 as FQNEAQ (reference sequence). The CDR3 loop spans 11 amino acids. V was cut by 6 bases and J by 10 bases, with 10 bases left in between. CDR3 sequence: CASRRRDEQFF. For the CDR3, the DNA is TGTGCCAGCAGGCGGAGGGACGAGCAGTTCTTC.

This clone was detected a few times. The chain has TRBV5-1 and TRBJ2-3, with TRBD1 identical over 8 bases. Germline CDR1 reads SGHRS; CDR2 reads YFSETQ. The CDR3 is 18 residues long. The V and J ends lost 0 bases and 1 base, in that order; junction bases with no gene match: 10. CDR3 residues: CASSLGDRGPLGTDTQYF. DNA for the CDR3: TGCGCCAGCAGCTTGGGCGACAGGGGCCCCTTAGGCACAGATACGCAGTATTTT.

This rearrangement joins TRBV4-3 to TRBJ1-2; D might be TRBD1 (6 bases). There are 16 residues in the CDR3. With 0 bases removed from V and 5 bases from J, the gap between germline ends came to 16 bases. Germline V gene data show CDR1 as LGHNA and CDR2 as YSLEER. The CDR3 region is CASSQDGGGRSYGYTF. CDR3 bases: TGCGCCAGCAGCCAAGATGGGGGGGGGCGATCTTATGGCTACACCTTC.

The CDR3 DNA reads TGTGCCAGCAGCCGAACGCGGGACCGCTCCTACGAGCAGTACTTC. The encoded protein is CASSRTRDRSYEQYF. The chain joins TRBV11-2 to TRBJ2-7, with D tentatively TRBD2 (6 bases). The CDR3 runs to 15 residues. Germline V lookup: CDR1 SGHAT, CDR2 FQNNGV. V lost 5 bases to trimming and J lost 0 bases, with 14 bases between them.

The V gene is TRBV12-3 or TRBV12-4, the J gene TRBJ1-1; D might be TRBD1 (5 bases). This CDR3 is built from 11 residues. V dropped 5 bases and J dropped 8 bases, with 9 bases sitting between them. CDR3 amino acids: CASSGAVEAFF. As DNA, the CDR3 is TGTGCCAGCAGTGGGGCGGTAGAAGCTTTCTTT.

The V gene is TRBV7-2, the J gene TRBJ1-1, with D unclear. The germline V gene has CDR1 SGHTA and CDR2 FQGNSA. Trimming took off 5 bases at V and 0 bases at J, with 10 bases between the two ends. The CDR3 is made up of 14 amino acids. The CDR3, as DNA: TGTGCCAGCAGCCGCAGAAGTATGAACACTGAAGCTTTCTTT. This gives the protein CASSRRSMNTEAFF.

The chain couples TRBV2 to TRBJ1-3; 9 nucleotides agree with TRBD1. This CDR3 is built from 16 residues. V lost 4 bases and J lost 2; bases outside the gene matches: 6. The germline CDR1 and CDR2 sequences are SNHLY and FYNNEI. Here the CDR3 DNA reads TGTGCCAGCAGTGCCGGGACAGGGAACGCTGGAAACACCATATATTTT. Translation gives CASSAGTGNAGNTIYF.

The rearrangement uses TRBV29-1 and TRBJ2-7; tentatively, D is TRBD2 (5 bases). The CDR3 is 12 residues long. Germline CDR1 and CDR2: SQVTM and ANQGSEA. V was shortened by 3 bases and J by 3 bases, with 9 bases between the two germline ends. The CDR3 loop is CSVEGGLYEQYF. CDR3 bases: TGCAGCGTTGAGGGCGGGCTCTACGAGCAGTACTTC.

V usage is TRBV19 and J usage is TRBJ2-2; 7 nucleotides align to TRBD1. CDR1 and CDR2 (germline): LNHDA, SQIVND (reference sequence). The CDR3 loop spans 16 amino acids. The ends lost 9 bases at V and 5 bases at J; junction bases unmatched: 15. CDR3 sequence reads: CASIDPSTGFTGELFF. DNA for the CDR3: TGTGCCAGCATCGACCCGTCGACAGGGTTTACCGGGGAGCTGTTTTTT.

The V call is TRBV7-9, the J call TRBJ1-1; no definite D call. Trimming pared 2 bases from V and 1 base from J, leaving 8 bases between. Germline loops: CDR1 SEHNR, CDR2 FQNEAQ (reference sequence). This CDR3 contains 14 residues. CDR3 sequence: CASSLQNRNTEAFF. CDR3 nucleotides: TGTGCCAGCAGCTTACAAAACAGGAACACTGAAGCTTTCTTT.

The J gene is TRBJ1-4, the V gene TRBV7-8; D remains ambiguous. The ends were cut back, 10 bases at V and 4 bases at J, with 16 bases in the middle. This CDR3 region has 14 residues. The germline gives CDR1 SGHVS, CDR2 FQNEAQ. CDR3 sequence reads: CATTASSFNEKLFF. The CDR3 nucleotides are TGTGCCACAACAGCTTCCAGTTTTAATGAAAAACTGTTTTTT.

This sequence joins TRBV2 and TRBJ1-2, with D uncertain. Per germline, CDR1 SNHLY and CDR2 FYNNEI. This CDR3 comprises 14 residues. The V end was cut by 2 bases, the J end by 4 bases, with 11 bases between. CDR3 amino acids: CASSEQQYTYGYTF. CDR3 nucleotides: TGTGCCAGCAGTGAACAACAGTACACCTATGGCTACACCTTC.

This chain joins TRBV9 and TRBJ1-1, with a weak D call TRBD1 (5 bases). The V gene lost 3 bases and the J gene lost 1 base, with 10 bases spanning the gap. This CDR3 comprises 14 residues. In germline, CDR1 is SGDLS, CDR2 YYNGEE. The DNA of the CDR3 is TGTGCCAGCAGCGACCGACAGCGGAACACTGAAGCTTTCTTT. Translated, it gives CASSDRQRNTEAFF.

V is TRBV27 and J is TRBJ2-7; D may be TRBD1 (5 bases). Germline lookup yields CDR1 MNHEY and CDR2 SMNVEV (reference sequence). This CDR3 spans 12 amino acids. V lost 3 bases, J lost 6 bases, and 9 bases lay in between. CDR3 protein: CASSFQGREQYF. Written as DNA, the CDR3 is TGTGCCAGCAGTTTCCAGGGTCGCGAGCAGTACTTC.

The chain links TRBV4-2 to TRBJ1-1, with 11 bases fitting TRBD1. The CDR3 has 15 amino acids. Germline trimming cut 0 bases from V and 4 bases from J; bases unmatched to any gene: 1. CDR1 is LGHNA and CDR2 is YNFKEQ in the germline V gene. The chain's CDR3 is CASSQEGQGVTEAFF. The CDR3 DNA reads as TGTGCCAGCAGCCAAGAGGGACAGGGGGTCACTGAAGCTTTCTTT.

Written as DNA, the CDR3 is TGTGCCAGCAGCCCAGAGGGACAGGGTCGCTACACCTTC. As protein: CASSPEGQGRYTF. The genes are TRBV12-3 or TRBV12-4 and TRBJ1-2; 9 bases map to TRBD1. The CDR3 loop spans 13 amino acids. V shed 6 bases, J shed 9 bases, and the junction held 8 bases outside the gene matches.

This chain links TRBV7-6 with TRBJ2-1; 12 bases agree with TRBD2. Germline CDR1 and CDR2: SGHVS and FNYEAQ. The V segment lost 1 base and the J segment 14 bases; nucleotides outside the gene matches: 12. The CDR3 has 16 residues. This CDR3 reads CASSLEGELAGGGKFF. Written as DNA, the CDR3 is TGTGCCAGCAGCTTAGAAGGCGAACTAGCGGGAGGAGGGAAGTTCTTC.

J is TRBJ1-3 and V is TRBV10-3, with 7 nucleotides matching TRBD1. CDR1 is ENHRY, CDR2 SYGVKD, per germline. The CDR3 spans 14 residues. Trimming took 10 bases from V and 2 from J; bases not matched to a gene: 8. CDR3 sequence reads: CATGKGQPGNTIYF. The CDR3 DNA reads as TGTGCCACCGGTAAGGGACAGCCTGGAAACACCATATATTTT.

V usage is TRBV10-1 and J usage is TRBJ1-2; 8 nucleotides match TRBD1. Germline CDR1 WNHNN, CDR2 SYGVQD (reference sequence). The CDR3 contains 16 residues. J gave up 3 bases and V 9 bases, and 15 bases lay outside the gene matches. The CDR3 DNA is TGCGCCAGTCCCCGGGACAGGTTTGAAGGGGACTATGGCTACACCTTC. Amino acid sequence: CASPRDRFEGDYGYTF.

This clone was counted only a few times. The chain uses TRBV7-8 and TRBJ1-1; D gene ambiguous. CDR1 SGHVS and CDR2 FQNEAQ come from the germline V gene. The CDR3 is 14 residues long. The V and J ends lost 8 bases and 7 bases respectively, with 20 bases between them. CDR3 region: CASQREGLLSEAFF. In nucleotides, the CDR3 is TGTGCCAGCCAACGGGAAGGCCTGCTAAGTGAAGCTTTCTTT.

The chain joins TRBV19 to TRBJ1-4; 9 bases map to TRBD1. V shed 6 bases and J 8 bases; nucleotides not matched to a gene: 7. Germline V gene sequence: CDR1 LNHDA, CDR2 SQIVND (reference sequence). The CDR3 is made up of 14 amino acids. The CDR3 loop reads CASSGGTGYEKLFF. The CDR3 bases are TGTGCCAGTAGCGGAGGGACAGGGTACGAAAAACTGTTTTTT.

The chain has TRBV4-2 and TRBJ1-5; D is unresolved. Germline assignment: CDR1 LGHNA and CDR2 YNFKEQ. This CDR3 is built from 16 residues. Trimming cost V 0 bases and J 1 base, with 10 bases left between them. The chain's CDR3 is CASSQEPAVSNQPQHF. The DNA of the CDR3 is TGTGCCAGCAGCCAAGAGCCCGCGGTAAGCAATCAGCCCCAGCATTTT.

J is TRBJ2-5 and V is TRBV2; 10 bases map to TRBD2. The germline gives CDR1 SNHLY, CDR2 FYNNEI. Trimming removed 0 bases from V and 5 bases from J; junction bases left unmatched: 9. The length of the CDR3 is 17 residues. The CDR3: CASSEAGSGRARETQYF. The CDR3, as DNA: TGTGCCAGCAGTGAAGCGGGGAGCGGGAGGGCCCGGGAGACCCAGTACTTC.

The chain links TRBV6-2 or TRBV6-3 to TRBJ2-7; 7 bases are a match to TRBD1. The CDR3 totals 13 residues. Germline-derived CDR1 and CDR2 are MNHEY and SVGEGT. J gave up 6 bases and V 5 bases, and 7 bases lay outside the gene matches. CDR3 DNA: TGTGCCAGCAGTCCCCTCGACAGGGCCGAGCAGTACTTC. Protein product: CASSPLDRAEQYF.

The chain employs TRBV10-3 and TRBJ2-1; 10 bases align to TRBD1. The CDR3 loop spans 15 amino acids. V shed 6 bases and J 5 bases; nucleotides not matched to a gene: 7. In germline, CDR1 is ENHRY, CDR2 SYGVKD. The CDR3 region is CAISPPGQGNNEQFF. The CDR3 nucleotides read TGTGCCATCAGCCCTCCGGGACAGGGGAACAATGAGCAGTTCTTC.

The rearrangement uses TRBV3-1 (or the pseudogene TRBV3-2) and TRBJ2-1; D may be TRBD2 (5 bases). Germline loops: CDR1 LGHDT, CDR2 YNNKEL (reference sequence). Trimming removed 1 base at V and 4 bases at J, with 11 bases between. The CDR3 totals 15 residues. CDR3 protein: CASSQGPGIYNEQFF. The DNA of the CDR3 is TGTGCCAGCAGCCAAGGACCGGGAATATACAATGAGCAGTTCTTC.